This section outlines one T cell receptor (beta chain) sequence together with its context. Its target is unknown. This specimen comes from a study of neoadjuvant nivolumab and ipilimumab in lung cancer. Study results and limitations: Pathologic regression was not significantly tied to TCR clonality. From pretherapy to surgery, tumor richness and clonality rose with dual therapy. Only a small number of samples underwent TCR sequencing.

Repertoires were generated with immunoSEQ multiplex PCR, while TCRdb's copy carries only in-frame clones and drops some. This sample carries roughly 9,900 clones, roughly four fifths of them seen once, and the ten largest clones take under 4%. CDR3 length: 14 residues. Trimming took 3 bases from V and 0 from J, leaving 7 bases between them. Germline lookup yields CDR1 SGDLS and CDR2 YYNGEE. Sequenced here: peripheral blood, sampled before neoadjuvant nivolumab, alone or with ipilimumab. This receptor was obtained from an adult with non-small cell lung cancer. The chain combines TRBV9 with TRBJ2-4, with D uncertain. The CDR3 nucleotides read TGTGCCAGCAGCGCATCCATAGCCAAAAACATTCAGTACTTC. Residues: CASSASIAKNIQYF.